The 26 T cell receptor beta chains presented below share a single source sample, sequenced in a study of OX40 agonist ivuxolimab in advanced cancers. Assay used: immunoSEQ multiplex PCR; TCRdb lists only in-frame clones, some missing. The sample carries approximately 33,000 clones, 85% to 95% recorded once. Sequencing was performed on CD4+ or CD8+ T cells sorted from blood, taken in a trial of the OX40 agonist ivuxolimab. Receptors were obtained from an adult with an advanced solid tumor such as melanoma, head and neck, liver or kidney cancer.

The gene calls are TRBV4-3 and TRBJ2-5; D might be TRBD2 (6 bases). Germline CDR1 LGHNA, CDR2 YSLEER. CDR3 length: 15 residues. V gave up 0 bases and J gave up 2 bases, with 10 bases separating them. The CDR3 spells CASSQDFGLQETQYF. The CDR3 nucleotides read TGCGCCAGCAGCCAAGATTTCGGACTACAAGAGACCCAGTACTTC.

This clone was detected a few times. Other DNA sequences within the sample encode an identical CDR3. This chain joins TRBV4-1 and TRBJ2-1; 9 bases agree with TRBD2. The CDR3 loop spans 14 amino acids. With V trimmed by 8 bases and J by 4 bases, 6 bases remained unmatched. Germline V gene sequence: CDR1 MGHRA, CDR2 YSYEKL. The CDR3 loop reads CASPAGGLYNEQFF. Written as DNA, the CDR3 is TGCGCCAGCCCTGCGGGGGGGCTATACAATGAGCAGTTCTTC.

DNA of the CDR3: TGCGCCAGCAGCCAAAACACCCCCCAGTTTAATGAAAAACTGTTTTTT. Its translation is CASSQNTPQFNEKLFF. J is TRBJ1-4 and V is TRBV4-3; D remains unclear. This CDR3 spans 16 amino acids. V gave up 2 bases and J gave up 4 bases, with 14 bases separating them. Germline lookup yields CDR1 LGHNA and CDR2 YSLEER.

The chain carries TRBV28 and TRBJ1-1, with D tentatively TRBD1 (5 bases). Germline CDR1 reads MDHEN; CDR2 reads SYDVKM. This CDR3 has 14 residues. Trimming stripped 7 bases from V and 5 bases from J, with 17 bases between. CDR3 coding DNA: TGTGCCAGCACCATTGACAGATTAGGGACTGAAGCTTTCTTT. It codes for CASTIDRLGTEAFF.

The chain carries TRBV21-1 and TRBJ2-7. TRBV21-1 is assigned pseudogene status. This CDR3 is built from 9 residues. In nucleotides, the CDR3 is TGTGCCAGTACTGACGGGCAGTACTTC. Protein sequence: CASTDGQYF.

The rearrangement links TRBV6-5 to TRBJ2-7, with D perhaps matching TRBD2 (5 bases). Trimming took 6 bases from V and 0 from J, leaving 15 bases between them. Per germline, CDR1 MNHEY and CDR2 SVGAGI. This CDR3 is 15 amino acids long. CDR3 region: CASSPADGGSYEQYF. In DNA form, the CDR3 reads TGTGCCAGCAGCCCCGCTGACGGAGGCTCCTACGAGCAGTACTTC.

This clone is a singleton in its sample. The V gene is TRBV7-2, the J gene TRBJ2-1, with 9 bases fitting TRBD2. Germline CDR1 and CDR2: SGHTA and FQGNSA. The CDR3 has 16 amino acids. V shed 5 bases, J shed 3 bases, and the junction held 8 bases outside the gene matches. DNA of the CDR3: TGTGCCAGCAGCCCCGGCGGGGGGGGGAGCTACAATGAGCAGTTCTTC. Amino acids: CASSPGGGGSYNEQFF.

The CDR3 reads CASSADNTEAFF. The CDR3 nucleotides read TGTGCCAGCTCAGCCGACAACACTGAAGCTTTCTTT. V usage is TRBV18 and J usage is TRBJ1-1, with no clear D. The CDR3 sequence is 12 residues long. V lost 5 bases, J lost 2 bases, and 6 bases lay in between. In germline, CDR1 is KGHSH, CDR2 LQKENI.

The rearrangement links TRBV9 to TRBJ2-3, with D tentatively TRBD1 or TRBD2 (7 bases each). The germline CDR1 and CDR2 sequences are SGDLS and YYNGEE. The CDR3 is made up of 16 amino acids. V lost 0 bases to trimming and J lost 2 bases, with 13 bases between them. CDR3 nucleotide sequence: TGTGCCAGCAGCGTAGGGGGAGGGGGCTTCACAGATACGCAGTATTTT. Encoded protein: CASSVGGGGFTDTQYF.

The chain is built from TRBV7-6 and TRBJ2-7; D may match TRBD1 or TRBD2 (5 bases each). This CDR3 has 14 residues. The germline V and J ends were trimmed by 5 bases and 6 bases, with 17 bases remaining between them. The germline gives CDR1 SGHVS, CDR2 FNYEAQ. CDR3 bases: TGTGCCAGCAGCGCAAGCGGTCCTGGGGGCGAGCAGTACTTC. Its protein is CASSASGPGGEQYF.

The V gene is TRBV9, the J gene TRBJ2-5; TRBD2 agrees at 9 bases. V gave up 4 bases and J gave up 4 bases; unmatched junction bases: 14. CDR1 is SGDLS and CDR2 is YYNGEE in the germline V gene. This CDR3 region has 17 residues. The CDR3 is CASSRATKRGVLETQYF. The CDR3 bases are TGTGCCAGCAGCCGTGCGACAAAGCGGGGGGTATTAGAGACCCAGTACTTC. Variable domain in full (rest from reference TRBV9 and TRBJ2-5): DSGVTQTPKHLITATGQRVTLRCSPRSGDLSVYWYQQSLDQGLQFLIQYYNGEERAKGNILERFSAQQFPDLHSELNLSSLELGDSALYFCASSRATKRGVLETQYFGPGTRLLVL.

V is TRBV27 and J is TRBJ1-1; no clear D. The CDR3 runs to 14 residues. Trimming cost V 0 bases and J 0 bases, with 5 bases left between them. The germline V gene encodes CDR1 MNHEY and CDR2 SMNVEV (reference sequence). The CDR3 bases are TGTGCCAGCAGTTTATCGATGGTGAACACTGAAGCTTTCTTT. This translates into CASSLSMVNTEAFF.

The chain is built from TRBV27 and TRBJ2-1; D remains unclear. The CDR3 consists of 12 residues. Trimming cost V 8 bases and J 4 bases, with 9 bases left between them. CDR1 is MNHEY, CDR2 SMNVEV, per germline (reference sequence). CDR3 nucleotide sequence: TGTGCCAGCGCCTTAGTGTACAATGAGCAGTTCTTC. It specifies CASALVYNEQFF.

This clone was found a few times. This chain uses TRBV4-1 with TRBJ2-7; D not certain. The V gene's germline CDR1 is MGHRA and CDR2 YSYEKL. Trimming took off 4 bases at V and 2 bases at J, with 6 bases between the two ends. The CDR3 runs to 12 residues. The CDR3 is CASSPPAYEQYF. CDR3 nucleotides: TGCGCCAGCAGCCCCCCCGCCTACGAGCAGTACTTC.

This chain links TRBV6-6 with TRBJ2-7; D ambiguous. The germline V gene has CDR1 MNHNY and CDR2 SVGAGI (reference sequence). This CDR3 spans 16 amino acids. V was clipped by 3 bases and J by 7 bases, with 22 bases between them. The CDR3 sequence: CASSYGVPEWAEEQYF. DNA for the CDR3: TGTGCCAGCAGTTATGGGGTACCCGAATGGGCTGAAGAGCAGTACTTC.

The rearrangement uses TRBV28 and TRBJ2-6; no clear D. Looked up from germline, CDR1 is MDHEN and CDR2 is SYDVKM. CDR3 length: 15 residues. V dropped 1 base and J dropped 2 bases, with 6 bases sitting between them. The CDR3 DNA sequence: TGTGCCAGCAGTTTATATTCACCTGGGGCCAACGTCCTGACTTTC. Protein: CASSLYSPGANVLTF.

The genes are TRBV10-3 and TRBJ1-5, with D hard to call. Per the germline V gene, CDR1 is ENHRY and CDR2 is SYGVKD. This CDR3 is 13 amino acids long. Between the trimmed V and J ends, which lost 7 bases and 3 bases, there was a span of 10 bases. CDR3 nucleotide sequence: TGTGCCATCACCTTCAGATCCAATCAGCCCCAGCATTTT. This encodes CAITFRSNQPQHF.

For the CDR3, the DNA is TGTGCCAGCAGCTTAGTCGGGGGTGTAGATACGCAGTATTTT. Translating it yields CASSLVGGVDTQYF. The J gene is TRBJ2-3, the V gene TRBV7-9, with D maybe TRBD2 (6 bases). This CDR3 has 14 amino acids. Germline loops: CDR1 SEHNR, CDR2 FQNEAQ (reference sequence). V was cut by 1 base and J by 5 bases, with 10 bases left in between.

Within the sample, this clone is medium-sized. The V gene is TRBV28, the J gene TRBJ2-7; TRBD2 agrees at 9 bases. The germline gives CDR1 MDHEN, CDR2 SYDVKM. J lost 3 bases, V lost 6 bases, and 9 bases had no gene match. The CDR3 totals 15 residues. The CDR3: CASRVTSGPYYEQYF. The CDR3 nucleotides read TGTGCCAGCAGGGTTACTAGCGGGCCTTACTACGAGCAGTACTTC.

The sample holds one count of this clone. The chain employs TRBV7-9 and TRBJ2-1; D is perhaps TRBD1 or TRBD2 (5 bases each). Trimming cost V 2 bases and J 6 bases, with 11 bases left between them. Germline V gene data show CDR1 as SEHNR and CDR2 as FQNEAQ (reference sequence). The CDR3 consists of 14 residues. The CDR3 spells CASSLQGSANEQFF. The CDR3 DNA reads as TGTGCCAGCAGCTTACAGGGTAGCGCCAATGAGCAGTTCTTC.

The table lists this clone with a few counts. The V and J genes are TRBV29-1 and TRBJ1-1; weak D call: TRBD1 (5 bases). Germline CDR1 SQVTM, CDR2 ANQGSEA. The germline V and J ends were trimmed by 8 bases and 0 bases, with 19 bases remaining between them. The length of the CDR3 is 15 residues. CDR3 in amino acids: CSFEGRGTLNTEAFF. Here the CDR3 DNA reads TGCAGCTTCGAGGGGCGGGGGACCCTGAACACTGAAGCTTTCTTT.

This chain links TRBV2 with TRBJ1-2, with TRBD1 matching 8 bases. V was pared by 4 bases and J by 2 bases, with 9 bases of the junction left unmatched. Looked up from germline, CDR1 is SNHLY and CDR2 is FYNNEI. The CDR3 runs 16 residues. CDR3 sequence (DNA): TGTGCCAGCAGTGTCACCTTGGACAGGGTCAACTATGGCTACACCTTC. Translated, it gives CASSVTLDRVNYGYTF. Drawing the rest from reference TRBV2 and TRBJ1-2, the complete variable domain is EPEVTQTPSHQVTQMGQEVILRCVPISNHLYFYWYRQILGQKVEFLVSFYNNEISEKSEIFDDQFSVERPDGSNFTLKIRSTKLEDSAMYFCASSVTLDRVNYGYTFGSGTRLTVV.

This rearrangement joins TRBV5-1 to TRBJ1-4, with TRBD1 as a possible D gene (5 bases). The V end was cut by 4 bases, the J end by 0 bases, with 10 bases between. CDR1 is SGHRS, CDR2 YFSETQ, per germline. The CDR3 has 15 residues. CDR3 protein: CASSPGVTTNEKLFF. CDR3 DNA: TGCGCCAGCAGCCCGGGGGTTACAACTAATGAAAAACTGTTTTTT. Filled out from reference TRBV5-1 and TRBJ1-4, the complete variable domain reads KAGVTQTPRYLIKTRGQQVTLSCSPISGHRSVSWYQQTPGQGLQFLFEYFSETQRNKGNFPGRFSGRQFSNSRSEMNVSTLELGDSALYLCASSPGVTTNEKLFFGSGTQLSVL.

V usage is TRBV5-1 and J usage is TRBJ2-1; no definite D call. Germline V gene sequence: CDR1 SGHRS, CDR2 YFSETQ. Trimming shortened V by 2 bases and J by 6 bases, and 9 bases separated the two germline ends. There are 13 residues in the CDR3. The DNA of the CDR3 is TGCGCCAGCAGCTTCCGACACCCCAATGAGCAGTTCTTC. Translation: CASSFRHPNEQFF.

This rearrangement joins TRBV4-1 to TRBJ1-2; D might be TRBD1 (6 bases). Per the germline V gene, CDR1 is MGHRA and CDR2 is YSYEKL. V lost 4 bases, J lost 0 bases, and 12 bases lay in between. The CDR3 spans 15 residues. The DNA for the CDR3 is TGCGCCAGCAGCCCCGACAGGACATCTAACTATGGCTACACCTTC. Encoded protein: CASSPDRTSNYGYTF.

The V and J genes are TRBV4-3 and TRBJ2-7; possible D gene TRBD2, 5 bases. V dropped 4 bases and J dropped 3 bases, with 16 bases sitting between them. The V gene's germline CDR1 is LGHNA and CDR2 YSLEER. The CDR3 sequence is 15 residues long. CDR3 loop: CASSPGEGGDYEQYF. CDR3 coding DNA: TGCGCCAGCAGCCCGGGCGAGGGTGGTGACTACGAGCAGTACTTC.